Listed below are T cell receptor beta chains from one sample, sequenced in a study of cytomegalovirus exposure and HLA in healthy donors. Clones were sequenced by immunoSEQ multiplex PCR, and TCRdb holds only the in-frame ones, with some missing. The sample shows some 140,000 clones, over 50% of them seen only once. Sequenced material: PBMCs. The receptors stem from a human donor in good health. Both conserved end residues are part of each CDR3. The D gene is left open where the match is weak. Expanded clones get a size class; other rows say once, few or many, or leave the size out.

j_gene | d_gene | abundance | len | v_gene | CDR3nt | CDR3aa
TRBJ2-3 | TRBD1 | - | 15 | TRBV15 | TGTGCCACCAGGCCCGGACAGGGAGCTACAGATACGCAGTATTTT | CATRPGQGATDTQYF
TRBJ2-7 | TRBD1 | few | 15 | TRBV18 | TGTGCCAGCTCACCGGGACAGGGGAGTACCTACGAGCAGTACTTC | CASSPGQGSTYEQYF
TRBJ2-1 | TRBD2 | few | 17 | TRBV7-9 | TGTGCCAGCAGCTTATGGGTGGGTCTAGCGGGGAGAAATGAGCAGTTCTTC | CASSLWVGLAGRNEQFF
TRBJ2-4 | - | - | 16 | TRBV5-4 | TGTGCCAGCAGCCCTTGGGGGCAGGGGGGAGAAAACATTCAGTACTTC | CASSPWGQGGENIQYF
TRBJ2-3 | TRBD2 | - | 16 | TRBV5-4 | TGTGCCAGCAGCTCAAAGACTAGCGGGAGCACAGATACGCAGTATTTT | CASSSKTSGSTDTQYF
TRBJ2-2 | TRBD2 | - | 15 | TRBV7-2 | TGTGCCAGCAGCTTAGAGATGAGCGGGATCGGGGAGCTGTTTTTT | CASSLEMSGIGELFF
TRBJ1-1 | - | - | 14 | TRBV28 | TGTGCCAGCAACCTAAATTCGGGGTACACTGAAGCTTTCTTT | CASNLNSGYTEAFF
TRBJ1-5 | - | - | 16 | TRBV6-4 | TGTGCCAGCAGTCCTTCGAGAGTCACCGGCAATCAGCCCCAGCATTTT | CASSPSRVTGNQPQHF
TRBJ2-7 | - | - | 14 | TRBV5-4 | TGTGCCAGCAGCCAGGACTCCTCCTCCTACGAGCAGTACTTC | CASSQDSSSYEQYF
TRBJ1-4 | - | - | 17 | TRBV27 | TGTGCCAGCAGTTTCTCGGGGGGCCTTTCAACTAATGAAAAACTGTTTTTT | CASSFSGGLSTNEKLFF
TRBJ2-7 | - | few | 14 | TRBV7-8 | TGTGCCAGCAGCTTAGGGTCTAGTGTCCACGAGCAGTACTTC | CASSLGSSVHEQYF
TRBJ2-5 | TRBD1 | - | 15 | TRBV5-4 | TGTGCCAGCAGAGAAGGGACAGCACAAAAAGAGACCCAGTACTTC | CASREGTAQKETQYF
TRBJ2-1 | - | - | 16 | TRBV11-2 | TGTGCCAGCAGCTTAGAGGTGGGCAGCCTTGTCAATGAGCAGTTCTTC | CASSLEVGSLVNEQFF
TRBJ2-1 | TRBD2 | - | 12 | TRBV27 | TGTGCCAGCAGTTTGGTTGGGACTAGCTATCTCTTC | CASSLVGTSYLF
TRBJ2-2 | - | - | 15 | TRBV5-1 | TGCGCCAGCAGCTTGTCACTAGCTTCTACCGGGGAGCTGTTTTTT | CASSLSLASTGELFF
TRBJ2-1 | TRBD2 | few | 16 | TRBV7-2 | TGTGCCAGCAGCCCTCGACTAGCGCCACCCTACAATGAGCAGTTCTTC | CASSPRLAPPYNEQFF
TRBJ2-7 | TRBD2 | - | 11 | TRBV20-1 | TGCAGTGGGGGGGGATCCTACGAGCAGTACTTC | CSGGGSYEQYF
TRBJ2-3 | - | - | 14 | TRBV7-6 | TGTGCCAGCAGCTTAGAAGACTTGTTAGATACGCAGTATTTT | CASSLEDLLDTQYF
TRBJ2-1 | TRBD2 | few | 16 | TRBV30 | TGTGCCTGGACCCATCGACTAGCGGGAGTCTGGGATGAGCAGTTCTTC | CAWTHRLAGVWDEQFF
TRBJ2-7 | TRBD2 | few | 15 | TRBV5-1 | TGCGCCAGCAGCTTGAGCGGGAGTGGACTCTACGAGCAGTACTTC | CASSLSGSGLYEQYF
TRBJ1-5 | TRBD1 | few | 14 | TRBV19 | TGTGCCAGTAGCCCGACAGGGTGGAATCAGCCCCAGCATTTT | CASSPTGWNQPQHF
TRBJ2-7 | TRBD2 | - | 16 | TRBV27 | TGTGCCAGCAGTTTAAGGGAGGTCAGCGGGAGTTACGAGCAGTACTTC | CASSLREVSGSYEQYF
TRBJ2-1 | TRBD2 | few | 16 | TRBV7-3 | TGTGCCAGCAGCTTAATGGGTAGCGGGAGACTCAATGAGCAGTTCTTC | CASSLMGSGRLNEQFF
TRBJ2-2 | TRBD2 | - | 17 | TRBV7-6 | TGTGCCAGCAGCTTAGCTGGACTAGCGGGGAACACCGGGGAGCTGTTTTTT | CASSLAGLAGNTGELFF
TRBJ2-7 | TRBD2 | - | 15 | TRBV4-2 | TGTGCCAGCAGCCCTACTAGCGGGCCCACCTACGAGCAGTACTTC | CASSPTSGPTYEQYF
TRBJ2-5 | - | - | 12 | TRBV19 | TGTGCCAGTAGTCCCTCAGGGGCGACCCAGTACTTC | CASSPSGATQYF
TRBJ2-7 | - | - | 13 | TRBV10-3 | TGTGCCACCACCAGGGAGGTAGCCTACGAGCAGTACTTC | CATTREVAYEQYF
TRBJ1-4 | TRBD1 | - | 14 | TRBV2 | TGTGCCAGCTGCCGACAGGGTACTAATGAAAAACTGTTTTTT | CASCRQGTNEKLFF
TRBJ2-1 | - | few | 16 | TRBV11-3 | TGTGCCAGCAGCTTTGAGCGGGCTCGTCCACACAATGAGCAGTTCTTC | CASSFERARPHNEQFF
TRBJ1-4 | - | few | 14 | TRBV11-1 | TGTGCCAGCAGCTTAGGGGGCAGGGAAGGAAAACTGTTTTTT | CASSLGGREGKLFF
TRBJ2-7 | - | - | 15 | TRBV9 | TGTGCCAGCAGCGTAGGGAGCCTCTTGCCCTACGAGCAGTACTTC | CASSVGSLLPYEQYF
TRBJ2-7 | - | - | 12 | TRBV27 | TGTGCCAGCAGTTTAGCGGGGAGTGAGCAGTACTTC | CASSLAGSEQYF
TRBJ2-3 | - | - | 13 | TRBV7-2 | TGTGCCAGCAGCTACAATATCGGGGATACGCAGTATTTT | CASSYNIGDTQYF
TRBJ1-2 | - | - | 13 | TRBV23-1 | TGCGCCAGCCCGCAGGAGGGTAACTATGGCTACACCTTC | CASPQEGNYGYTF
TRBJ1-3 | - | - | 17 | TRBV6-1 | TGTGCCAGCAGTGAAGTAGGGTGGAGGAAATCTGGAAACACCATATATTTT | CASSEVGWRKSGNTIYF
TRBJ1-2 | TRBD1 | - | 14 | TRBV2 | TGTGCCAGCAGGGGGGACAGGGGAAACTATGGCTACACCTTC | CASRGDRGNYGYTF
TRBJ2-7 | TRBD2 | - | 14 | TRBV9 | TGTGCCAGCAGCGACGGGACTAGCCACTACGAGCAGTACTTC | CASSDGTSHYEQYF
TRBJ2-2 | TRBD2 | few | 15 | TRBV25-1 | TGTGCCAGCGCCGCTAGCGGGAGGTATGACGGGGAGCTGTTTTTT | CASAASGRYDGELFF
TRBJ2-5 | - | few | 11 | TRBV5-6 | TGTGCCAGCAGCTTAGCTGAGACCCAGTACTTC | CASSLAETQYF
TRBJ2-3 | TRBD2 | - | 17 | TRBV16 | TGTGCCAGCAGCCAATCCCGCGCTAGCGGGAGTTCAGATACGCAGTATTTT | CASSQSRASGSSDTQYF
TRBJ2-1 | TRBD1 | - | 21 | TRBV19 | TGTGCCAGTAGTACTCAACGGACAGGGGGCGCGTCCTTGAGCTCCTACAATGAGCAGTTCTTC | CASSTQRTGGASLSSYNEQFF
TRBJ2-5 | - | few | 17 | TRBV11-1 | TGTGCCAGCAGCCGAGGGCTTCTGAGTGATGGACAAGAGACCCAGTACTTC | CASSRGLLSDGQETQYF
TRBJ2-5 | - | - | 17 | TRBV5-4 | TGTGCCAGCAGCTTGGGGCGGGGCGGAGTGGGCCAAGAGACCCAGTACTTC | CASSLGRGGVGQETQYF